These 15 T cell receptor beta chains came from one sample sequenced in a study of radiation and T cells in renal cell carcinoma. Time point described: blood 4 weeks post-SBRT, at nephrectomy. Treatment: 15 Gy SBRT to primary tumor, nephrectomy 4 weeks later. Some clones are missing from TCRdb's copy, which holds only in-frame ones; the method was immunoSEQ multiplex PCR. The sample lists about 83,000 clones, over 80% occurring once. The starting material was blood, obtained from a patient whose treatment included radiotherapy and nephrectomy. The receptors originated from a woman aged 55-70 years with renal cell carcinoma.

This chain uses TRBV30 with TRBJ1-6; tentative D call: TRBD1 (5 bases). The CDR3 contains 17 residues. V gave up 6 bases and J gave up 0 bases, with 18 bases separating them. CDR1 GTSNPN and CDR2 SVGIG come from the germline V gene (reference sequence). CDR3 bases: TGTGCCTGCCGCCCCAGGGAAATCCGCTCCTATAATTCACCCCTCCACTTT. Its protein is CACRPREIRSYNSPLHF.

The chain carries TRBV7-2 and TRBJ1-4; D unresolved. The CDR3 is 14 amino acids. Germline-derived CDR1 and CDR2 are SGHTA and FQGNSA. Trimming removed 7 bases from V and 2 bases from J, with 11 bases in between. The chain's CDR3 is CASNNRDTNEKLFF. Written as DNA, the CDR3 is TGTGCCAGCAATAACCGGGATACTAATGAAAAACTGTTTTTT.

J is TRBJ2-5 and V is TRBV9; TRBD1 matches 10 bases. The V segment lost 4 bases and the J segment 4 bases; nucleotides outside the gene matches: 4. Germline-derived CDR1 and CDR2 are SGDLS and YYNGEE. The CDR3 is made up of 14 amino acids. CDR3 protein: CASSPTGGIETQYF. CDR3 DNA sequence: TGTGCCAGCAGCCCGACAGGGGGCATAGAGACCCAGTACTTC.

CDR3: CASSVHPRGTEAFF. In nucleotides, the CDR3 is TGTGCCAGTAGTGTACACCCAAGAGGAACTGAAGCTTTCTTT. The V and J genes are TRBV19 and TRBJ1-1; D unresolved. Trimming left V 5 bases short and J 5 bases short, with 15 bases between. CDR3 length: 14 residues. Germline V gene sequence: CDR1 LNHDA, CDR2 SQIVND (reference sequence).

The chain joins TRBV6-1 to TRBJ1-6; no definite D call. The CDR3 covers 20 residues. Trimming took off 2 bases at V and 3 bases at J, with 23 bases between the two ends. CDR1 is MNHNS, CDR2 SASEGT, per germline. This CDR3 reads CASSERPQNVGQDYNSPLHF. CDR3 bases: TGTGCCAGCAGTGAACGGCCCCAGAACGTAGGGCAGGACTATAATTCACCCCTCCACTTT.

The chain combines TRBV19 with TRBJ2-7; TRBD2 aligns across 10 bases. CDR3 length: 15 residues. J lost 2 bases, V lost 5 bases, and 6 bases had no gene match. CDR1 and CDR2 from the germline V gene are LNHDA and SQIVND (reference sequence). CDR3 residues: CASSFTSGDTYEQYF. CDR3 DNA: TGTGCCAGTAGTTTCACTAGCGGGGATACCTACGAGCAGTACTTC.

This clone was seen more than once but under ten times. The CDR3 nucleotides are TGTGCCAGCAGTCCACGACTAGCATCCTACGAGCAGTACTTC. Translating it yields CASSPRLASYEQYF. The rearrangement uses TRBV7-6 and TRBJ2-7, with TRBD2 matching over 7 bases. The CDR3 totals 14 residues. After removal of 6 bases from V and 1 base from J, the junction contained 6 bases not matched to a gene. Looked up from germline, CDR1 is SGHVS and CDR2 is FNYEAQ.

The chain uses TRBV9 and TRBJ2-3; D could derive from TRBD1 or TRBD2 (7 bases each). CDR1 and CDR2 from the germline V gene are SGDLS and YYNGEE. V lost 3 bases, J lost 0 bases, and 11 bases lay in between. This CDR3 comprises 15 residues. The CDR3 loop is CASSAGGLSTDTQYF. In DNA, the CDR3 is TGTGCCAGCAGCGCAGGGGGACTAAGCACAGATACGCAGTATTTT. Variable domain in full (rest from reference TRBV9 and TRBJ2-3): DSGVTQTPKHLITATGQRVTLRCSPRSGDLSVYWYQQSLDQGLQFLIQYYNGEERAKGNILERFSAQQFPDLHSELNLSSLELGDSALYFCASSAGGLSTDTQYFGPGTRLTVL.

This clone was detected a few times. The chain carries TRBV19 and TRBJ1-1; D is undetermined. The CDR3 covers 12 residues. The ends were cut back, 5 bases at V and 11 bases at J, with 15 bases in the middle. Per the germline V gene, CDR1 is LNHDA and CDR2 is SQIVND (reference sequence). The CDR3 sequence is CASSPPAQQAFF. The CDR3 nucleotides are TGTGCCAGTAGTCCCCCGGCCCAACAGGCTTTCTTT.

This clone showed up just a few times. This chain joins TRBV5-6 and TRBJ1-1; D ambiguous. There are 14 residues in the CDR3. Germline CDR1 and CDR2: SGHDT and YYEEEE. With 0 bases removed from V and 1 base from J, the gap between germline ends came to 7 bases. CDR3 amino acids: CASSLDFGNTEAFF. DNA of the CDR3: TGTGCCAGCAGCTTGGATTTCGGGAACACTGAAGCTTTCTTT.

The chain recombines TRBV7-9 with TRBJ1-2; D perhaps matches TRBD1 (5 bases). Between the trimmed V and J ends, which lost 3 bases and 5 bases, there was a span of 13 bases. CDR3 size: 14 residues. Germline V gene data show CDR1 as SEHNR and CDR2 as FQNEAQ (reference sequence). The chain's CDR3 is CASSLEGLRYGYTF. The DNA of the CDR3 is TGTGCCAGCAGCTTGGAGGGACTCCGTTATGGCTACACCTTC.

Note on this clone: This same CDR3 is encoded by further DNA sequences in the sample. This chain joins TRBV2 and TRBJ2-5, with 11 bases aligning to TRBD2. This CDR3 spans 13 amino acids. V lost 5 bases and J lost 6; bases outside the gene matches: 2. From germline, CDR1 is SNHLY and CDR2 FYNNEI. CDR3 loop: CASSTSGSKTQYF. The CDR3 nucleotides are TGTGCCAGCAGTACTAGCGGGAGTAAGACCCAGTACTTC.

The chain links TRBV6-1 to TRBJ1-2, with no clear D. The CDR3 length is 11 residues. Between the trimmed V and J ends, which lost 7 bases and 2 bases, there was a span of 5 bases. Per germline, CDR1 MNHNS and CDR2 SASEGT. The CDR3: CASMSNYGYTF. The CDR3 DNA sequence: TGTGCCAGCATGTCCAACTATGGCTACACCTTC.

The chain recombines TRBV7-9 with TRBJ1-1; D may be TRBD1 (5 bases). This CDR3 is 15 amino acids long. Germline V gene data show CDR1 as SEHNR and CDR2 as FQNEAQ (reference sequence). V was shortened by 2 bases and J by 1 base, with 11 bases between the two germline ends. The chain's CDR3 is CASSLRGGGNTEAFF. CDR3 nucleotide sequence: TGTGCCAGCAGCTTACGTGGGGGTGGGAACACTGAAGCTTTCTTT.

The chain joins TRBV10-3 to TRBJ2-3, with 7 positions matching TRBD1. CDR1 is ENHRY and CDR2 is SYGVKD in the germline V gene. The CDR3 is 13 amino acids. V dropped 6 bases and J dropped 4; count of bases not matched to a gene: 4. The CDR3 DNA reads TGTGCCATCAGCCGACAGGGTCCAGATACGCAGTATTTT. This gives the protein CAISRQGPDTQYF.